Listed below are T cell receptor beta chains from one sample, sequenced in a study of cytomegalovirus exposure and HLA in healthy donors. Produced via immunoSEQ multiplex PCR; TCRdb's table is partial and in-frame only. The sample consists of 150,000 to 250,000 clones, roughly 77% of them appearing once. Sequencing was performed on PBMCs. The receptors were gathered from a woman under 40 in good health and CMV-seronegative. Both conserved end residues are trimmed from each CDR3.

J	V	CDR3
TRBJ2-7	TRBV19	ASSPRQGALGEQY
TRBJ1-2	TRBV6-1	ASSESRALYGYT
TRBJ1-2	TRBV30	AWSYTGQGMNGYT
TRBJ1-5	TRBV19	ASTLVGQGIQPQH
TRBJ1-6	TRBV6-6	ASSSGQINSPLH
TRBJ1-1	TRBV5-1	ASRSWVSDNTEAF
TRBJ2-7	TRBV5-4	ASSSGTPLRTYEQY
TRBJ1-5	TRBV7-9	ASSKREGVDDQPQH
TRBJ1-2	TRBV5-5	ASSHQRGINYGYT
TRBJ2-7	TRBV13	ASSLEGALHYEQY
TRBJ2-2	TRBV7-9	ASSRAGGPTGELF
TRBJ1-1	TRBV5-1	ASRQGQTEAF
TRBJ1-6	TRBV27	ASSLQDYNSPLH
TRBJ2-6	TRBV7-9	ASPGASGSGANVLT
TRBJ2-7	TRBV4-2	ASSQDRTSGSYEQY
TRBJ1-4	TRBV9	ASSVGDRGRREKLF
TRBJ2-5	TRBV5-1	ASSLREQETQY
TRBJ1-4	TRBV27	ASSIQFSNEKLF